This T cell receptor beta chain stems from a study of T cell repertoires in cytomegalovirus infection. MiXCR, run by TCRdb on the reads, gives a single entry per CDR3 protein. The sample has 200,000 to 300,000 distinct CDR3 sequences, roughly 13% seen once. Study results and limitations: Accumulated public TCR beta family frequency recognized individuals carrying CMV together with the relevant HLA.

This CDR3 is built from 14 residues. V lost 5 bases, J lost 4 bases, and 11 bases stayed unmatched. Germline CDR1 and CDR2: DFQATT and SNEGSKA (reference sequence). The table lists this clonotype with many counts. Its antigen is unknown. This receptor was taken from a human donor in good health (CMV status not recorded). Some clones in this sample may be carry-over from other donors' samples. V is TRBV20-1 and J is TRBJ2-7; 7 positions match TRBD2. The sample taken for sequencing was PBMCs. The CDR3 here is CSALHPGTTYEQYF. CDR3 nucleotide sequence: TGCAGTGCTCTACATCCCGGGACTACGTACGAGCAGTACTTC.